Below, 24 T cell receptor beta chains from the same sample are listed, as sequenced in a study of breast tumors, draining lymph nodes, adjacent tissues. TCRdb processed the multiplex PCR reads anew with MiXCR; each CDR3 protein has one entry. Found here are over 60,000 distinct CDR3 sequences, around two fifths of them singletons; the top ten hold approximately 8.7%. The sequenced sample was breast tumor tissue. The receptors derive from a female donor with breast cancer. Some clones in this sample may be carry-over from other donors' samples.

To note about this clonotype: Since a much larger clone is just one base distant, this may be a read error. The chain combines TRBV20-1 with TRBJ2-1; no firm D call. The CDR3 runs 13 residues. Germline V gene sequence: CDR1 DFQATT, CDR2 SNEGSKA (reference sequence). CDR3 bases: TGCAGTGGTATGGTGGGTGTGAGCAATGCGCAGTTCTTC. Translated, it gives CSGMVGVSNAQFF.

The J gene is TRBJ2-6, the V gene TRBV7-2; 11 bases are a match to TRBD2. Germline trimming cut 4 bases from V and 0 bases from J; bases unmatched to any gene: 5. The CDR3 spans 18 residues. Germline CDR1 reads SGHTA; CDR2 reads FQGNSA. The CDR3 here is CASSSRLAGSSGANVLTF. CDR3 nucleotides: TGTGCCAGCAGCTCTAGACTAGCGGGAAGCTCTGGGGCCAACGTCCTGACTTTC.

This clonotype was recorded at least ten times. J is TRBJ1-2 and V is TRBV10-3; D is unresolved. The CDR3 covers 15 residues. Looked up from germline, CDR1 is ENHRY and CDR2 is SYGVKD. Trimming removed 2 bases from V and 6 bases from J, with 16 bases in between. The CDR3 protein is CAISEKHPSPHGYTF. CDR3 coding DNA: TGTGCCATCAGTGAGAAACACCCTTCACCCCATGGCTACACCTTC.

This clonotype was detected many times. The chain uses TRBV6-5 and TRBJ2-7; the match to TRBD1 covers 9 bases. Germline CDR1 is MNHEY and CDR2 is SVGAGI. V gave up 6 bases and J gave up 3 bases; unmatched junction bases: 3. The CDR3 is made up of 13 amino acids. In DNA, the CDR3 is TGTGCCAGCAGGAGACAGGGGGACTACGAGCAGTACTTC. This sequence encodes CASRRQGDYEQYF.

This clonotype was detected only once. V and J are TRBV25-1 and TRBJ2-7, with D possibly matching TRBD2 (7 bases). V was shortened by 4 bases and J by 1 base, with 11 bases between the two germline ends. This CDR3 is 14 amino acids long. Germline V lookup: CDR1 MGHDK, CDR2 SYGVNS. The CDR3 sequence: CASSVGGASYEQYF. CDR3 nucleotide sequence: TGTGCCAGCAGTGTGGGGGGGGCGTCCTACGAGCAGTACTTC.

This chain joins TRBV11-3 and TRBJ2-1; 9 bases align to TRBD1. Germline V gives CDR1 SGHNT, CDR2 YENEEA. The CDR3 length is 17 residues. V gave up 3 bases and J gave up 6 bases; unmatched junction bases: 12. The CDR3 DNA is TGTGCCAGCAGCTTGACCCCCACAGGGGGCTTTTGCAATGAGCAGTTCTTC. It specifies CASSLTPTGGFCNEQFF.

The V gene is TRBV20-1, the J gene TRBJ1-2; 10 bases fit TRBD1. The CDR3 runs 15 residues. Germline V gives CDR1 DFQATT, CDR2 SNEGSKA (reference sequence). V lost 5 bases to trimming and J lost 3 bases; unmatched junction nucleotides: 9. The DNA for the CDR3 is TGCAGTGCTGGATTTGGGACAGGGGTTGACTATGGCTACACCTTC. Its protein is CSAGFGTGVDYGYTF.

Note on this clonotype: A much more abundant neighbour one base away suggests this may be a read error. V usage is TRBV6-2 or TRBV6-3 and J usage is TRBJ2-2, with unresolved D. V was shortened by 6 bases and J by 0 bases, with 8 bases between the two germline ends. Germline CDR1 MNHEY, CDR2 SVGEGT. The CDR3 sequence is 14 residues long. In DNA, the CDR3 is TGTGCCAGCAGCCAATCTACGAACACCGGGGAGCTGTTTTTT. This sequence encodes CASSQSTNTGELFF.

There are many counts of this clonotype. This chain uses TRBV2 with TRBJ2-2, with 8 bases identical to TRBD1. From germline, CDR1 is SNHLY and CDR2 FYNNEI. With V trimmed by 10 bases and J by 2 bases, 3 bases remained unmatched. The CDR3 is made up of 13 amino acids. CDR3 protein: CATRGLNTGELFF. DNA for the CDR3: TGTGCCACCAGGGGGCTCAACACCGGGGAGCTGTTTTTT.

This clonotype was seen ten or more times. The chain combines TRBV6-1 with TRBJ2-7; weak D call: TRBD1 (6 bases). The CDR3 is made up of 13 amino acids. CDR1 is MNHNS, CDR2 SASEGT, per germline. Trimming took off 8 bases at V and 5 bases at J, with 16 bases between the two ends. The chain's CDR3 is CASQLQGINEQYF. CDR3 DNA sequence: TGTGCCAGCCAATTACAGGGTATCAACGAGCAGTACTTC.

This clonotype was picked up one time. The rearrangement uses TRBV5-5 and TRBJ2-1, with 11 bases that match TRBD2. After removal of 4 bases from V and 6 bases from J, the junction contained 3 bases not matched to a gene. Looked up from germline, CDR1 is SGHKS and CDR2 is YYEKEE (reference sequence). The length of the CDR3 is 14 residues. Written as DNA, the CDR3 is TGTGCCAGCAGCATCACTAGCGGGAGCAATGAGCAGTTCTTC. It yields the protein CASSITSGSNEQFF.

The gene calls are TRBV9 and TRBJ2-3; D is perhaps TRBD1 (5 bases). The length of the CDR3 is 17 residues. Trimming took off 5 bases at V and 1 base at J, with 20 bases between the two ends. Germline lookup yields CDR1 SGDLS and CDR2 YYNGEE. The CDR3 here is CASRRGLTREGTDTQYF. The CDR3 bases are TGTGCCAGCAGGAGAGGCCTCACCAGGGAAGGCACAGATACGCAGTATTTT.

This sequence joins TRBV7-8 and TRBJ1-4; 7 bases line up with TRBD1. V trimming: 1 base; J trimming: 3 bases; junction bases outside the gene matches: 2. Per germline, CDR1 SGHVS and CDR2 FQNEAQ. The CDR3 spans 15 residues. The CDR3 nucleotides read TGTGCCAGCAGCTTAGTGGGACAGCCTAATGAAAAACTGTTTTTT. Translation gives CASSLVGQPNEKLFF.

Ten or more counts support this clonotype. The rearrangement joins TRBV2 to TRBJ2-4; D not resolved. CDR1 is SNHLY and CDR2 is FYNNEI in the germline V gene. V gave up 6 bases and J gave up 1 base, with 7 bases separating them. The CDR3 runs 13 residues. CDR3 sequence reads: CASRIFAKNIQYF. For the CDR3, the DNA is TGTGCCAGCAGGATCTTCGCCAAAAACATTCAGTACTTC.

This clonotype came up a few times. The V and J genes are TRBV2 and TRBJ1-5; no reliable D call. Germline V gene lookup returns CDR1 SNHLY and CDR2 FYNNEI. Trimming shortened V by 9 bases and J by 4 bases, and 13 bases separated the two germline ends. CDR3 length equals 13 residues. The CDR3 sequence is CASQDLGNQPQHF. The CDR3, as DNA: TGTGCCAGTCAGGATTTGGGTAATCAGCCCCAGCATTTT.

This chain links TRBV19 with TRBJ1-2, with 7 nucleotides matching TRBD1. Germline loops: CDR1 LNHDA, CDR2 SQIVND (reference sequence). J was trimmed by 14 bases and V by 3 bases; bases with no gene match: 15. The CDR3 length is 14 residues. CDR3 DNA: TGTGCCAGTAGTATTTCAGGCGTAAAGGACAGGACAACCTTC. Protein: CASSISGVKDRTTF.

In the case of this clonotype: One end of the junction fails to match germline, which may point to a read error. This rearrangement joins TRBV7-7 to TRBJ2-5; 16 nucleotides line up with TRBD2. The germline V gene encodes CDR1 SSHAT and CDR2 FNYEAQ (reference sequence). This CDR3 region has 15 residues. The CDR3: CASISGLAGGKTQSF. The CDR3 DNA reads as TGTGCTAGCATCTCGGGACTAGCGGGGGGGAAGACCCAGTCCTTC.

This clonotype was observed at least ten times. The chain recombines TRBV20-1 with TRBJ2-3; D is unresolved. The CDR3 spans 13 residues. The germline gives CDR1 DFQATT, CDR2 SNEGSKA (reference sequence). The germline V and J ends were trimmed by 6 bases and 0 bases, with 10 bases remaining between them. CDR3 region: CSARPHSTDTQYF. The DNA of the CDR3 is TGCAGTGCCAGACCCCATAGCACAGATACGCAGTATTTT.

The chain joins TRBV4-2 to TRBJ2-4; possibly TRBD1 or TRBD2 for D (5 bases each). This CDR3 spans 16 amino acids. Germline values: CDR1 LGHNA, CDR2 YNFKEQ. V was clipped by 0 bases and J by 2 bases, with 11 bases between them. In DNA form, the CDR3 reads TGTGCCAGCAGCCAAGATGGGACCTACCCCAAAAACATTCAGTACTTC. It translates to CASSQDGTYPKNIQYF.

V gene TRBV7-2 combines with J gene TRBJ1-2; the match to TRBD1 covers 7 bases. The CDR3 covers 14 residues. Germline CDR1 SGHTA, CDR2 FQGNSA. J gave up 1 base and V 5 bases, and 4 bases lay outside the gene matches. Written as DNA, the CDR3 is TGTGCCAGCAGCCAAACAGGGGTTAACTATGGCTACACCTTC. It codes for CASSQTGVNYGYTF.

A word on this clonotype: This could be a read error, since a much larger clone is one nucleotide away. The rearrangement joins TRBV6-5 to TRBJ1-2; D unresolved. The CDR3 runs 12 residues. The V gene lost 6 bases and the J gene lost 7 bases, with 12 bases spanning the gap. In germline, CDR1 is MNHEY, CDR2 SVGAGI. The CDR3 DNA sequence: TGTGCCAGCAGAGGGAATATCTGTGGCTACACCTTC. Protein sequence: CASRGNICGYTF.

The chain couples TRBV6-6 to TRBJ2-1; 12 bases fit TRBD2. Germline assignment: CDR1 MNHNY and CDR2 SVGAGI (reference sequence). V shed 5 bases and J 9 bases; nucleotides not matched to a gene: 20. The CDR3 is 19 residues long. The CDR3 bases are TGTGCCAGCAGTCCAATAGGGGGTTCTAGCGGGGGGGTTAAGAGTGAGCAGTTCTTC. This sequence encodes CASSPIGGSSGGVKSEQFF.

This clonotype came up many times. The chain combines TRBV12-3 or TRBV12-4 with TRBJ2-3, with D hard to call. The V end was cut by 7 bases, the J end by 6 bases, with 14 bases between. The CDR3 runs to 13 residues. The CDR3 protein is CASKGSEADTQYF. DNA of the CDR3: TGTGCCAGCAAAGGGTCCGAAGCGGATACGCAGTATTTT.

With respect to this clonotype: The CDR3 does not end in the conserved phenylalanine or tryptophan, so this is likely a read error. Because the CDR3's place on the DNA is in doubt, the DNA is left out and the CDR3 is given as listed by TCRdb. The chain is built from TRBV12-3 or TRBV12-4 and TRBJ2-6; TRBD1 is the table's D call, not checked against the DNA. The CDR3 contains 11 residues when both ends are counted. This CDR3 reads CATRPRTGLVL.